The 10 T cell receptor beta chains in this list originate from one sample, sequenced in a study of cytomegalovirus exposure and HLA in healthy donors. Amplification used 60 Vbeta primers and 13 Jbeta primers. Data came from immunoSEQ multiplex PCR; TCRdb stores just in-frame clones and leaves some out. The data hold roughly 100,000 clones, with around 63% observed a single time. Sequencing used PBMCs. The receptors were sampled from a man aged 25-40 years in good health and CMV-seronegative.

This chain uses TRBV9 with TRBJ2-5, with 11 bases aligning to TRBD2. V shed 0 bases, J shed 2 bases, and the junction held 6 bases outside the gene matches. The germline V gene has CDR1 SGDLS and CDR2 YYNGEE. CDR3 size: 17 residues. Written as DNA, the CDR3 is TGTGCCAGCAGCGTAGGGAACGTAGCGGGAGGGCAAGAGACCCAGTACTTC. This translates into CASSVGNVAGGQETQYF.

This sequence joins TRBV27 and TRBJ1-1, with D possibly being TRBD1 (5 bases). The CDR3 runs 15 residues. The germline V gene has CDR1 MNHEY and CDR2 SMNVEV (reference sequence). V was cut by 0 bases and J by 1 base, with 9 bases left in between. The CDR3 DNA follows: TGTGCCAGCAGTTTATCGTCTAGGGGGAACACTGAAGCTTTCTTT. It encodes CASSLSSRGNTEAFF.

This clone was seen more than once but under ten times. The chain uses TRBV7-9 and TRBJ2-2, with a tentative D call TRBD1 (6 bases). Per germline, CDR1 SEHNR and CDR2 FQNEAQ (reference sequence). This CDR3 contains 14 residues. V lost 7 bases, J lost 1 base, and 10 bases lay in between. The CDR3 reads CASTSGQNTGELFF. As DNA, the CDR3 is TGTGCCAGCACCTCGGGACAGAACACCGGGGAGCTGTTTTTT.

This clone was observed a handful of times. This chain connects TRBV4-2 to TRBJ1-1, with a tentative D call TRBD1 (5 bases). V lost 0 bases to trimming and J lost 7 bases, with 15 bases between them. The CDR3 runs 15 residues. In germline, CDR1 is LGHNA, CDR2 YNFKEQ. CDR3 sequence: CASSQDRWGDVEAFF. The CDR3 nucleotides read TGTGCCAGCAGCCAAGATCGGTGGGGGGACGTTGAAGCTTTCTTT.

This clone has just one count. The chain uses TRBV7-8 and TRBJ2-1; 11 bases are a match to TRBD2. CDR3 length: 20 amino acids. With 0 bases clipped from V and 0 bases from J, the junction kept 10 bases outside the gene matches. Per germline, CDR1 SGHVS and CDR2 FQNEAQ. The CDR3 nucleotides read TGTGCCAGCAGCTTAGCGCAAACTAGCGGGAGACAGTACTCCTACAATGAGCAGTTCTTC. Residues: CASSLAQTSGRQYSYNEQFF.

The J gene is TRBJ2-7, the V gene TRBV6-5, with 7 positions matching TRBD2. V gave up 2 bases and J gave up 6 bases; unmatched junction bases: 10. This CDR3 has 15 amino acids. The germline CDR1 and CDR2 sequences are MNHEY and SVGAGI. The DNA for the CDR3 is TGTGCCAGCAGTTACGGGAGGGGTGGTACTGGCGAGCAGTACTTC. Translated, it gives CASSYGRGGTGEQYF.

This chain joins TRBV7-2 and TRBJ2-7; 7 bases match TRBD2. CDR3 length: 15 residues. Germline CDR1 SGHTA, CDR2 FQGNSA. Trimming at V came to 5 bases and at J to 0 bases, leaving 7 bases not matched to a gene. The CDR3 reads CASSPSGVRSYEQYF. CDR3 DNA sequence: TGTGCCAGCAGCCCCAGCGGGGTCCGCTCCTACGAGCAGTACTTC.

On this clone itself: One junction end disagrees with the germline gene, perhaps due to a read error. This chain links TRBV5-1 with TRBJ2-4, with a possible D match to TRBD2 (5 bases). CDR1 is SGHRS, CDR2 YFSETQ, per germline. The CDR3 has 15 residues. CDR3 DNA: TGCGCCAGCAGCTTAGCTAGCCTGGCCAAAAACAGTCAGTACTTC. Amino acid sequence: CASSLASLAKNSQYF.

This sequence joins TRBV15 and TRBJ2-1, with 16 bases aligning to TRBD2. The V gene end was trimmed by 4 bases and the J gene end by 4 bases; junction bases not matched to a gene: 10. Germline V gives CDR1 LNHNV, CDR2 YYDKDF (reference sequence). This CDR3 is built from 19 residues. The CDR3: CATSTPGLAGGPGYNEQFF. The CDR3 nucleotides are TGTGCCACCAGCACGCCGGGACTAGCGGGAGGGCCGGGTTACAATGAGCAGTTCTTC.

The chain has TRBV9 and TRBJ1-1; 7 bases are shared with TRBD1. V was clipped by 3 bases and J by 0 bases; unmatched bases: 11. The CDR3 has 17 amino acids. In germline, CDR1 is SGDLS, CDR2 YYNGEE. The CDR3 DNA follows: TGTGCCAGCAGCGGAGGGGGCTTCGGGCAGCTGAACACTGAAGCTTTCTTT. Protein sequence: CASSGGGFGQLNTEAFF.